This T cell receptor beta chain emerged from a study of blood T cell repertoires in COVID-19. Study overall: Sites across the United States, Italy and Spain contributed samples from acute and convalescent COVID-19. PBMCs, B-cell-depleted T cells, or T cells provided the cDNA or gDNA that made up the material.

The V gene's germline CDR1 is LNHDA and CDR2 SQIVND (reference sequence). V lost 5 bases to trimming and J lost 10 bases, with 17 bases between them. The CDR3 sequence is 13 residues long. Original processing methods: Amplified reference gene primers provided the basis for estimating nucleated cell counts. The table came from immunoSEQ multiplex PCR; TCRdb's copy has only in-frame clones and leaves some out. V and J calls and clone size come straight from that table; D and trimming were deduced from the DNA. The sample has some 120,000 clones, more than 75% seen once. This TCR came from a woman aged 50 to 65 who had recovered from COVID-19. Sequencing was carried out using peripheral blood. V and J are TRBV19 and TRBJ1-2; D may be TRBD1 (5 bases). The CDR3 nucleotides are TGTGCCAGTAGTTTGCGACAGAGCCGCCACTACACCTTC. Protein: CASSLRQSRHYTF.